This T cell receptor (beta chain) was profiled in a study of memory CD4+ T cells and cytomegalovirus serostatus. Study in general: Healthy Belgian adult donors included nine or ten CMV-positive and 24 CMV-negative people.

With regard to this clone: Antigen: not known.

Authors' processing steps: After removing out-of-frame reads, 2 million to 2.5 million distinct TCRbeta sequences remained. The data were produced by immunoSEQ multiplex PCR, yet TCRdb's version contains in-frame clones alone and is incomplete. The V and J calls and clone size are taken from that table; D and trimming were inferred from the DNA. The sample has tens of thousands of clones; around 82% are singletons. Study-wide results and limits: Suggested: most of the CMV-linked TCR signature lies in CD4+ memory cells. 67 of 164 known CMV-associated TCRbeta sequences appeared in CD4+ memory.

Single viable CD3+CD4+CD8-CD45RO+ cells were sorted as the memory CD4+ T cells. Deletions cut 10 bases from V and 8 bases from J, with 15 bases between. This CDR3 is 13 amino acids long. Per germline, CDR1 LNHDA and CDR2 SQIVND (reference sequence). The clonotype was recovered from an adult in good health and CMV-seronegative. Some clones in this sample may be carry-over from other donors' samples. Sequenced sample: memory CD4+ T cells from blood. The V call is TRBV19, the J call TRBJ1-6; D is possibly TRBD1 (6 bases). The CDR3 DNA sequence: TGTGCCACCCAGGGGACCTCCGATTCACCCCTCCACTTT. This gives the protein CATQGTSDSPLHF.